The T cell receptor (beta chain) under discussion was sequenced for a study of cytomegalovirus exposure and HLA in healthy donors. Study outcomes and limitations: In vitro testing confirmed a few CMV-associated chains as specific for CMV antigens. The listing of roughly 160 TCR beta chains classed them as cytomegalovirus-associated.

The germline V gene encodes CDR1 SNHLY and CDR2 FYNNEI. V was clipped by 10 bases and J by 6 bases; unmatched bases: 10. This CDR3 is 13 amino acids long. TCRdb's table, derived via immunoSEQ multiplex PCR, lists solely in-frame clones and lacks some. The data contain approximately 210,000 clones, approximately 85% of them seen just once; the ten biggest clones take up approximately 1.5%. Only a few counts were recorded for this clone. Antigen specificity is unknown. The clonotype was recovered from a woman aged 18 to 35 in good health and CMV-seronegative. The chain joins TRBV2 to TRBJ2-7; 9 positions match TRBD1. Sequenced material: PBMCs. For the CDR3, the DNA is TGTGCCAACAAACAGGGGGCGAGTGGCGAGCAGTACTTC. It yields the protein CANKQGASGEQYF.